The present entry profiles one T cell receptor (beta chain) with its context. Its target is unknown. This CDR3 is also generated by other DNA sequences in the sample. Sequenced material consisted of expressed TCRB transcripts (all of the isolated RNA was reverse transcribed). Repertoires were generated with immunoSEQ multiplex PCR, while TCRdb's copy carries only in-frame clones and drops some. The sample carries approximately 60,000 clones, around half recorded once. J gave up 9 bases and V 2 bases, and 13 bases lay outside the gene matches. The CDR3 runs 16 residues. The V gene's germline CDR1 is MDHEN and CDR2 SYDVKM. Heparinised blood was drawn once per donor, averaging about 0.11 L. These data originate in a study of beta chain features in type 1 diabetes. Study-wide results and caveats: VDJ junctions sequenced from type 1 diabetes patients showed fewer insertions and more deletions. For patients and controls alike, PCR might favor shorter templates to the same degree. Among all four CD4+ subsets, Type 1 diabetes patients had TCRB CDR3s that were moderately but significantly shorter.

The TCR sequence derives from a woman aged 40 to 55 with type 1 diabetes. The chain links TRBV28 to TRBJ2-1, with TRBD2 matching over 7 bases. Specimen: Tregs from blood. The CDR3 sequence: CASSLEAGRVYSEQFF. The CDR3 region has the DNA TGTGCCAGCAGTTTAGAAGCAGGGAGGGTATATAGTGAGCAGTTCTTC.